Following are 15 T cell receptor beta chains from one sample sequenced in a study of CD8 T cells in Susac syndrome. The authors reverse transcribed roughly 0.5 to 1 ug RNA with random hexamers. TCRdb ran MiXCR on the immunoSEQ multiplex PCR reads and lists one entry per CDR3 protein. Of some 150,000 distinct CDR3 sequences listed, approximately 95% are singletons. The sequenced sample was CD4+ T cells from PBMCs. The receptors were gathered from a human donor in good health.

The chain uses TRBV7-9 and TRBJ2-7, with D possibly TRBD1 on 6 matching bases. The CDR3 runs 15 residues. V lost 5 bases, J lost 1 base, and 15 bases lay in between. Germline CDR1 and CDR2: SEHNR and FQNEAQ (reference sequence). The CDR3 region is CASSDTSTGSYEQYF. In DNA form, the CDR3 reads TGTGCCAGCAGCGACACCAGTACAGGGTCCTACGAGCAGTACTTC.

V usage is TRBV20-1 and J usage is TRBJ2-5; 9 positions match TRBD1. The CDR3 covers 18 residues. Germline trimming cut 3 bases from V and 0 bases from J; bases unmatched to any gene: 14. Looked up from germline, CDR1 is DFQATT and CDR2 is SNEGSKA (reference sequence). CDR3 in amino acids: CSASYKDRGSSYQETQYF. The CDR3 nucleotides are TGCAGTGCTAGCTATAAGGACAGGGGTTCGTCCTACCAAGAGACCCAGTACTTC.

This sequence joins TRBV2 and TRBJ2-1; 14 nucleotides line up with TRBD2. The CDR3 contains 13 residues. V lost 3 bases to trimming and J lost 12 bases; unmatched junction nucleotides: 1. Germline-derived CDR1 and CDR2 are SNHLY and FYNNEI. CDR3: CASSDGTSGGQFF. The CDR3, as DNA: TGTGCCAGCAGTGACGGGACTAGCGGGGGGCAGTTCTTC.

The rearrangement uses TRBV20-1 and TRBJ1-4; D may be TRBD1 (6 bases). The germline CDR1 and CDR2 sequences are DFQATT and SNEGSKA (reference sequence). CDR3 length: 15 residues. V was pared by 1 base and J by 6 bases, with 15 bases between. This chain's CDR3 is CSARVQGSVDEKLFF. CDR3 nucleotide sequence: TGCAGTGCTAGAGTCCAGGGGTCTGTAGATGAAAAACTGTTTTTT.

V and J are TRBV5-1 and TRBJ2-3; TRBD1 matches 7 bases. Germline CDR1 reads SGHRS; CDR2 reads YFSETQ. The J segment lost 2 bases and the V segment lost 6 bases, leaving 12 bases of the junction unmatched. The CDR3 totals 16 residues. The CDR3 DNA is TGCGCCAGCAATTCTTTTGTGGGACAGCACACAGATACGCAGTATTTT. Protein sequence: CASNSFVGQHTDTQYF. Based on the CDR3 plus reference TRBV5-1 and TRBJ2-3, the full variable domain is KAGVTQTPRYLIKTRGQQVTLSCSPISGHRSVSWYQQTPGQGLQFLFEYFSETQRNKGNFPGRFSGRQFSNSRSEMNVSTLELGDSALYLCASNSFVGQHTDTQYFGPGTRLTVL.

This clonotype was seen once. This chain joins TRBV20-1 and TRBJ2-7, with 7 positions matching TRBD2. The CDR3 has 15 residues. Germline loops: CDR1 DFQATT, CDR2 SNEGSKA (reference sequence). The J segment lost 2 bases and the V segment lost 4 bases, leaving 11 bases of the junction unmatched. The CDR3 spells CSATAGTTSPYEQYF. In nucleotides, the CDR3 is TGCAGTGCTACCGCCGGGACTACCTCCCCCTACGAGCAGTACTTC.

This clonotype was recorded a few times. The chain recombines TRBV6-1 with TRBJ1-1; perhaps TRBD1 as D (5 bases). CDR1 and CDR2 (germline): MNHNS, SASEGT. V lost 3 bases to trimming and J lost 4 bases, with 9 bases between them. The CDR3 sequence is 13 residues long. The CDR3 protein is CASSDPGATEAFF. The CDR3 nucleotides read TGTGCCAGCAGTGATCCCGGGGCCACTGAAGCTTTCTTT.

In nucleotides, the CDR3 is TGTGCCAGCAGCCCGGGAGGAATAAACTACGAGCAGTACTTC. The encoded protein is CASSPGGINYEQYF. This sequence joins TRBV28 and TRBJ2-7, with 7 bases that match TRBD2. Germline V CDR1 and CDR2: MDHEN, SYDVKM. This CDR3 has 14 amino acids. V was clipped by 6 bases and J by 3 bases; unmatched bases: 8.

This chain connects TRBV27 to TRBJ1-2; TRBD1 is a possible D gene (6 bases). The CDR3 has 17 amino acids. Germline values: CDR1 MNHEY, CDR2 SMNVEV (reference sequence). V lost 6 bases, J lost 0 bases, and 20 bases lay in between. The CDR3 DNA reads TGTGCCAGCAGACTGGCCGGGGCAGGGACACCTAACTATGGCTACACCTTC. Amino acids: CASRLAGAGTPNYGYTF.

J is TRBJ2-1 and V is TRBV19, with D perhaps TRBD1 (6 bases). The V end lost 4 bases, the J end lost 1 base, and 11 bases lay between the germline ends. Germline CDR1 is LNHDA and CDR2 is SQIVND (reference sequence). This CDR3 region has 15 residues. The CDR3 loop is CASSKDSGSYNEQFF. The CDR3 DNA is TGTGCCAGTAGTAAGGACAGTGGGTCCTACAATGAGCAGTTCTTC.

V gene TRBV6-6 combines with J gene TRBJ2-5; the D is unclear. V was cut by 7 bases and J by 1 base, with 7 bases left in between. Germline CDR1 is MNHNY and CDR2 is SVGAGI (reference sequence). The length of the CDR3 is 12 residues. CDR3 bases: TGTGCCAGCACCCTTCTCCAAGAGACCCAGTACTTC. Amino acid sequence: CASTLLQETQYF.

The J gene is TRBJ2-2, the V gene TRBV7-9; 8 bases fit TRBD2. The CDR3 consists of 16 residues. J was trimmed by 6 bases and V by 4 bases; bases with no gene match: 10. In germline, CDR1 is SEHNR, CDR2 FQNEAQ (reference sequence). CDR3 region: CASSSRGGLVSGELFF. In DNA form, the CDR3 reads TGTGCCAGCAGCTCCCGGGGGGGGCTCGTTTCCGGGGAGCTGTTTTTT.

The rearrangement joins TRBV7-9 to TRBJ2-7; tentative D call: TRBD1 (5 bases). V lost 5 bases, J lost 6 bases, and 11 bases lay in between. The CDR3 is 12 amino acids. Germline CDR1 reads SEHNR; CDR2 reads FQNEAQ (reference sequence). The CDR3 DNA is TGTGCCAGCAGCGTGACAGAGACCGAGCAGTACTTC. It is translated as CASSVTETEQYF.

The rearrangement uses TRBV6-6 and TRBJ1-5; 9 positions agree with TRBD1. After removal of 2 bases from V and 5 bases from J, the junction contained 1 base not matched to a gene. Germline CDR1 reads MNHNY; CDR2 reads SVGAGI (reference sequence). CDR3 length: 14 amino acids. The CDR3 DNA reads TGTGCCAGCAGTTACAGACAGGGGGATCAGCCCCAGCATTTT. It encodes CASSYRQGDQPQHF.

Only one count was recorded for this clonotype. The rearrangement links TRBV28 to TRBJ1-5; D uncertain. The germline V gene has CDR1 MDHEN and CDR2 SYDVKM. The CDR3 runs to 14 residues. Trimming removed 2 bases at V and 6 bases at J, with 11 bases between. The CDR3 here is CASSLKSWSQPQHF. For the CDR3, the DNA is TGTGCCAGCAGTTTAAAGAGTTGGAGTCAGCCCCAGCATTTT.